A single sample is the source of the 7 T cell receptor beta chains below, sequenced in a study of control samples from healthy donors and cancer patients. Sequenced by immunoSEQ multiplex PCR; TCRdb stores in-frame clones only, minus some. This repertoire shows almost 85,000 clones, 65% to 90% found once; its top ten account for approximately 10%. The sample comprised PBMCs. The receptors were gathered from a man in his 60s with head and neck cancer.

This clone is classed as medium-sized (0.01 to 0.1%). This CDR3 is also generated by other DNA sequences in the sample. The chain uses TRBV27 and TRBJ2-7; TRBD2 aligns across 11 bases. CDR1 MNHEY and CDR2 SMNVEV come from the germline V gene (reference sequence). Trimming took 5 bases from V and 1 from J; bases not matched to a gene: 4. The CDR3 is 15 amino acids. In nucleotides, the CDR3 is TGTGCCAGCAGTCCCGGGACTAGCGGTTCCTACGAGCAGTACTTC. Its translation is CASSPGTSGSYEQYF.

The chain is built from TRBV7-2 and TRBJ1-6; TRBD1 might be the D (5 bases). This CDR3 has 14 residues. The V and J ends lost 1 base and 8 bases respectively, with 9 bases between them. Germline CDR1 is SGHTA and CDR2 is FQGNSA. CDR3 in DNA: TGTGCCAGCAGCTTAGAACAGGCTCATTCACCCCTCCACTTT. Residues: CASSLEQAHSPLHF.

This clone was counted between two and nine times. The CDR3 loop reads CAISEGTGGETQYF. CDR3 coding DNA: TGTGCCATCAGTGAAGGGACAGGGGGAGAGACCCAGTACTTC. This chain uses TRBV10-3 with TRBJ2-5, with 11 bases aligning to TRBD1. The germline gives CDR1 ENHRY, CDR2 SYGVKD. The junction had 1 base not matched to a gene; V was cut back by 3 bases and J by 4 bases. The CDR3 extends over 14 amino acids.

The rearrangement links TRBV5-6 to TRBJ2-1, with 7 bases identical to TRBD2. The CDR3 extends over 14 amino acids. CDR1 SGHDT and CDR2 YYEEEE come from the germline V gene. Losses at the gene ends were 0 bases for V and 6 bases for J; bases not matched to a gene: 3. This CDR3 is CASSLGGLVNEQFF. For the CDR3, the DNA is TGTGCCAGCAGCTTGGGCGGACTAGTCAATGAGCAGTTCTTC.

The chain carries TRBV7-9 and TRBJ2-3; D remains unclear. This CDR3 spans 11 amino acids. Germline CDR1 SEHNR, CDR2 FQNEAQ (reference sequence). Trimming left V 0 bases short and J 5 bases short, with 0 bases between. DNA for the CDR3: TGTGCCAGCAGCTTAGCAGATACGCAGTATTTT. Translated, it gives CASSLADTQYF. The variable domain in full, completed from reference TRBV7-9 and TRBJ2-3, reads DTGVSQNPRHKITKRGQNVTFRCDPISEHNRLYWYRQTLGQGPEFLTYFQNEAQLEKSRLLSDRFSAERPKGSFSTLEIQRTEQGDSAMYLCASSLADTQYFGPGTRLTVL.

This chain joins TRBV27 and TRBJ2-3, with 7 nucleotides matching TRBD2. The CDR3 runs 15 residues. Germline V CDR1 and CDR2: MNHEY, SMNVEV (reference sequence). J was trimmed by 4 bases and V by 4 bases; bases with no gene match: 8. CDR3 loop: CASSWASGVADTQYF. The CDR3 nucleotides read TGTGCCAGCAGTTGGGCTAGCGGAGTGGCAGATACGCAGTATTTT.

This clone was seen once. This chain joins TRBV29-1 and TRBJ2-3; D uncertain. V dropped 7 bases and J dropped 5 bases, with 16 bases sitting between them. The CDR3 sequence is 13 residues long. Germline-derived CDR1 and CDR2 are SQVTM and ANQGSEA. The CDR3: CSAVGAGKDTQYF. CDR3 sequence (DNA): TGCAGCGCCGTTGGAGCAGGTAAAGATACGCAGTATTTT.